The rows below give T cell receptor beta chains drawn from one sample of a study of blood T cell repertoires in COVID-19. Assay used: immunoSEQ multiplex PCR; TCRdb lists only in-frame clones, some missing. The sample lists 130,000 to 150,000 clones, 70% to 90% occurring once. Sample: peripheral blood. The receptors come from a man aged 55-75 years with active or convalescent COVID-19. The CDR3 runs from the conserved cysteine through the conserved F or W. The D gene is left open where the match is weak. Clone size is given for some rows only: seen once, a few or many times, or a class if the clone is expanded.

DNA: TGTGCCAGCAGCTTAGTGGCCGCCTCATCCTACAATGAGCAGTTCTTC
CDR3: CASSLVAASSYNEQFF
J: TRBJ2-1
D: -
size: -
V: TRBV7-9

DNA: TGTGCCAGCTCACCTGGAGCGGGAGCAGGGATAGGGGAGCTGTTTTTT
CDR3: CASSPGAGAGIGELFF
J: TRBJ2-2
D: TRBD2
size: -
V: TRBV18

DNA: TGTGCCAGCAGTCGCGGAGGGACTGAAGCTTTCTTT
CDR3: CASSRGGTEAFF
J: TRBJ1-1
D: -
size: -
V: TRBV6-5

DNA: TGTGCCAGCAGTCGCCCAATCTCTAACGGGGTCTATAGCAATCAGCCCCAGCATTTT
CDR3: CASSRPISNGVYSNQPQHF
J: TRBJ1-5
D: -
size: -
V: TRBV28

DNA: TGTGCCAGCAGCCACGACCTAGCGGGAGCTTCAGATACGCAGTATTTT
CDR3: CASSHDLAGASDTQYF
J: TRBJ2-3
D: TRBD2
size: -
V: TRBV3-1/TRBV3-2

DNA: TGTGCCAGCAGCGTAGGGAGGGGAGGTAAAATCGGAGAGACCCAGTACTTC
CDR3: CASSVGRGGKIGETQYF
J: TRBJ2-5
D: -
size: -
V: TRBV9

DNA: TGCGCCAGCAGCTTTCAGGGCGGAGGGGTGGAGGAGCAGTTCTTC
CDR3: CASSFQGGGVEEQFF
J: TRBJ2-1
D: -
size: -
V: TRBV5-1

DNA: TGTGCCAGCAGCTTGGGGCAGATTTCAGATACGCAGTATTTT
CDR3: CASSLGQISDTQYF
J: TRBJ2-3
D: -
size: once
V: TRBV5-4

DNA: TGTGCCAGCAGTTCGGACAGGGGCACAGATACGCAGTATTTT
CDR3: CASSSDRGTDTQYF
J: TRBJ2-3
D: TRBD1
size: -
V: TRBV7-2

DNA: TGTGCCAGCAGCGACCCGGCAGGACTCTACAATGAGCAGTTCTTC
CDR3: CASSDPAGLYNEQFF
J: TRBJ2-1
D: -
size: -
V: TRBV9

DNA: TGTGCCAGCAGCTTACCAGGGGAGATTGGCTACACCTTC
CDR3: CASSLPGEIGYTF
J: TRBJ1-2
D: -
size: -
V: TRBV5-4

DNA: TGTGCCAGCTCACCTGGGACAACCACTGAAGCTTTCTTT
CDR3: CASSPGTTTEAFF
J: TRBJ1-1
D: -
size: -
V: TRBV18

DNA: TGTGCCAGCAGCGAAGGTACAATCGGGAATGAAAAACTGTTTTTT
CDR3: CASSEGTIGNEKLFF
J: TRBJ1-4
D: -
size: -
V: TRBV7-9

DNA: TGTGCTAGTGGTTTGGACGGGGGAGATATGAACACTGAAGCTTTCTTT
CDR3: CASGLDGGDMNTEAFF
J: TRBJ1-1
D: -
size: -
V: TRBV12-5

DNA: TGCAGCGCCGAGGGAGTCCAAGAGACCCAGTACTTC
CDR3: CSAEGVQETQYF
J: TRBJ2-5
D: -
size: -
V: TRBV29-1

DNA: TGTGCCAGCAGCCGTGACAGGGGGCTAACTGAAGCTTTCTTT
CDR3: CASSRDRGLTEAFF
J: TRBJ1-1
D: TRBD1
size: -
V: TRBV7-9

DNA: TGCGCCAGCAGCTTGGTTAGCGGGCCCTACGAGCAGTACTTC
CDR3: CASSLVSGPYEQYF
J: TRBJ2-7
D: TRBD2
size: -
V: TRBV5-1

DNA: TGTGCCAGCAGTGAGGAGGGGGCGGGCTATGGCTACACCTTC
CDR3: CASSEEGAGYGYTF
J: TRBJ1-2
D: TRBD1
size: -
V: TRBV6-1

DNA: TGCAGCGTCGCCGGGTCTCCCAAAGAGCAGTTCTTC
CDR3: CSVAGSPKEQFF
J: TRBJ2-1
D: -
size: -
V: TRBV29-1

DNA: TGTGCCAGTCGCGGGGGAGGAAACGAGCAGTACTTC
CDR3: CASRGGGNEQYF
J: TRBJ2-7
D: TRBD2
size: once
V: TRBV2

DNA: TGTGCCAGCACTTTAGGCGGAACTAACTATGGCTACACCTTC
CDR3: CASTLGGTNYGYTF
J: TRBJ1-2
D: -
size: -
V: TRBV28

DNA: TGCAGCGTTGAAGTACGGAGGCGGGACTCTGGGGCCAACGTCCTGACTTTC
CDR3: CSVEVRRRDSGANVLTF
J: TRBJ2-6
D: -
size: -
V: TRBV29-1

DNA: TGCGCCAGCAGCGCTAGCGGCCCAATCTACGAGCAGTACTTC
CDR3: CASSASGPIYEQYF
J: TRBJ2-7
D: TRBD2
size: -
V: TRBV5-1

DNA: TGTGCCAGCAGCGAAAATACAGGCTCCAATCAGCCCCAGCATTTT
CDR3: CASSENTGSNQPQHF
J: TRBJ1-5
D: -
size: -
V: TRBV2

DNA: TGTGCCAGCAGCTTAGCTGGGGCTAGCGGGAAATCAGATACGCAGTATTTT
CDR3: CASSLAGASGKSDTQYF
J: TRBJ2-3
D: TRBD2
size: once
V: TRBV7-9

DNA: TGTGCCAGCAGGGAGGGACTCTACAATGAGCAGTTCTTC
CDR3: CASREGLYNEQFF
J: TRBJ2-1
D: -
size: -
V: TRBV11-2

DNA: TGTGCCAGCAGCCGAACGGGGGACCGGACCTACGAGCAGTACTTC
CDR3: CASSRTGDRTYEQYF
J: TRBJ2-7
D: -
size: once
V: TRBV7-9

DNA: TGTGCCAGCAGCGGTGGGGTGACAGGGGGGTTTTTAGGTGGCTACACCTTC
CDR3: CASSGGVTGGFLGGYTF
J: TRBJ1-2
D: TRBD1
size: -
V: TRBV9

DNA: TGTGCCAGCAGCGTTGGGAGACTAGCGGGAACAGATACGCAGTATTTT
CDR3: CASSVGRLAGTDTQYF
J: TRBJ2-3
D: TRBD2
size: once
V: TRBV9

DNA: TGTGCCAGCTCACAGGGGCAGGAACAGCCCCAGCATTTT
CDR3: CASSQGQEQPQHF
J: TRBJ1-5
D: TRBD1
size: -
V: TRBV7-2

DNA: TGTGCCAGCAGCTTAGCCCGACTAGCCCGGGAGACCCAGTACTTC
CDR3: CASSLARLARETQYF
J: TRBJ2-5
D: TRBD2
size: few
V: TRBV7-2

DNA: TGCGCCAGCAACGATAGCGGGAAAGGCCAAGAGACCCAGTACTTC
CDR3: CASNDSGKGQETQYF
J: TRBJ2-5
D: TRBD2
size: few
V: TRBV4-3

DNA: TGCGCCAGCAGCCCCGGGACAGGGGGCGATCAGCCCCAGCATTTT
CDR3: CASSPGTGGDQPQHF
J: TRBJ1-5
D: TRBD1
size: once
V: TRBV5-1

DNA: TGTGCCAGCAGCCTCACTAGCGGGAGGCTAGGTGAGCAGTTCTTC
CDR3: CASSLTSGRLGEQFF
J: TRBJ2-1
D: TRBD2
size: -
V: TRBV11-3

DNA: TGTGCCAGCCGAGGTTGGACTAGCGGGAGGGCCGGGGCTTTCTACGAGCAGTACTTC
CDR3: CASRGWTSGRAGAFYEQYF
J: TRBJ2-7
D: TRBD2
size: -
V: TRBV19

DNA: TGTGCCAGCAGTTCAGGGGGCGGCAATCAGCCCCAGCATTTT
CDR3: CASSSGGGNQPQHF
J: TRBJ1-5
D: TRBD1
size: few
V: TRBV28

DNA: TGTGCCAGTTGGGGGAGGAGGGAGGCCGAGCAGTACTTC
CDR3: CASWGRREAEQYF
J: TRBJ2-7
D: -
size: -
V: TRBV19

DNA: TGTGCCAGCAAAGCGCGGGAGTTCTCACCCCTCCACTTT
CDR3: CASKAREFSPLHF
J: TRBJ1-6
D: -
size: -
V: TRBV7-9

DNA: TGTGCCAGCAGCTTAGGGAGGTCTAGCGTCGGCGAGCAGTACTTC
CDR3: CASSLGRSSVGEQYF
J: TRBJ2-7
D: -
size: -
V: TRBV7-2

DNA: TGTGCCGGTGTACTAGCGGCCTCCTACAATGAGCAGTTCTTC
CDR3: CAGVLAASYNEQFF
J: TRBJ2-1
D: TRBD2
size: few
V: TRBV6-4

DNA: TGTGCCAGCAGCCAAGAGCGGGAGGGTGACAGGAATGAGCAGTTCTTC
CDR3: CASSQEREGDRNEQFF
J: TRBJ2-1
D: TRBD2
size: -
V: TRBV3-1/TRBV3-2

DNA: TGTGCCATCAGAGGACAGTATAGCAATCAGCCCCAGCATTTT
CDR3: CAIRGQYSNQPQHF
J: TRBJ1-5
D: -
size: -
V: TRBV10-3

DNA: TGTGCCAGCAGCGTAGACGGGGGGATCGGTACTGAAGCTTTCTTT
CDR3: CASSVDGGIGTEAFF
J: TRBJ1-1
D: -
size: few
V: TRBV9

DNA: TGTGCCAGCAGTTACCCAGGCACAGATACGCAGTATTTT
CDR3: CASSYPGTDTQYF
J: TRBJ2-3
D: -
size: -
V: TRBV2